Listed here are 2 T cell receptor beta chains from one sample, sequenced in a study of T cells after posttransplantation cyclophosphamide. TCRdb keeps only in-frame clones here, not all; method: immunoSEQ multiplex PCR. The sample holds about 50,000 clones; approximately 94% are singletons and the top ten take 2.9%. The source material was PBMCs. The receptors shown here come from a woman in her 30s in good health and a related stem cell transplant donor.

V gene TRBV7-2 combines with J gene TRBJ1-1; no clear D. CDR1 is SGHTA, CDR2 FQGNSA, per germline. The CDR3 covers 15 residues. The V end lost 5 bases, the J end lost 3 bases, and 16 bases lay between the germline ends. CDR3 in amino acids: CASSGEGPIDTEAFF. Written as DNA, the CDR3 is TGTGCCAGCAGCGGGGAGGGTCCTATTGACACTGAAGCTTTCTTT.

The chain links TRBV7-2 to TRBJ1-2; 8 bases are shared with TRBD1. V lost 5 bases and J lost 6; bases outside the gene matches: 2. Per the germline V gene, CDR1 is SGHTA and CDR2 is FQGNSA. The CDR3 runs 12 residues. The CDR3 sequence: CASSLTGDGYTF. CDR3 DNA: TGTGCCAGCAGCCTGACAGGGGATGGCTACACCTTC.